Listed below are T cell receptor beta chains from one sample, sequenced in a study of breast tumors, draining lymph nodes, adjacent tissues. TCRdb reprocessed the multiplex PCR reads with MiXCR, giving one entry per CDR3 protein. The sample lists more than 10,000 distinct CDR3 sequences; 50% to 60% were seen once. Sequencing was done on a sample of breast tumor tissue. The receptors come from a female donor with breast cancer. Some clones in this sample may be carry-over from other donors' samples. CDR3s include the opening cysteine and the closing phenylalanine or tryptophan. D genes are given only for firm matches. The size entry is marked missing in some rows and otherwise reads once, few, many or a size class.

j_call v_call d_call clone_size cdr3_aa
TRBJ2-1 TRBV11-2 . . CASSPHTGRRYNEQFF
TRBJ2-3 TRBV7-2 TRBD2 . CASSFLAGGPDTQYF
TRBJ2-7 TRBV20-1 TRBD1 . CSAGRLQGNEQYF
TRBJ2-7 TRBV7-9 . . CASSTSRDPYEQYF
TRBJ1-5 TRBV7-6 . few CASSPLSLTESNQPQHF
TRBJ2-1 TRBV12-5 TRBD2 . CASGAGTSPSNEQFF
TRBJ1-2 TRBV5-4 . . CASSLTGGTTTRYTF
TRBJ2-7 TRBV12-3/TRBV12-4 TRBD1 few CASSRTGAEQYF
TRBJ2-1 TRBV9 TRBD2 few CASSVTSGRVSYNEQFF
TRBJ1-6 TRBV2 TRBD1 . CASRGTGIPSGFPPHF
TRBJ2-3 TRBV7-6 . few CASSVGDTQYF
TRBJ2-1 TRBV20-1 TRBD2 . CSARDLAGVPYNEQFF
TRBJ2-1 TRBV5-6 . few CASSLSLNEQFF
TRBJ1-2 TRBV4-2 . many CASSQVTDGYTF
TRBJ1-2 TRBV18 TRBD1 medium-sized CASSEDRDGVAGYTF
TRBJ2-7 TRBV18 . . CASSWGNRVSGEQYF
TRBJ1-5 TRBV19 . medium-sized CASSIGFQGWTQPQHF
TRBJ2-3 TRBV7-9 . . CASSLAVLGGTDTQYF
TRBJ2-7 TRBV28 TRBD1 . CASRGDRSSYEQYF
TRBJ1-5 TRBV12-3/TRBV12-4 . few CASSLGEQPQHF
TRBJ1-5 TRBV20-1 . . CSARQGSNQPQHF
TRBJ2-1 TRBV6-5 TRBD2 many CASSYSRRTSGAGNEQFF
TRBJ2-3 TRBV5-1 TRBD1 . CASSLTDRAGDTQYF
TRBJ2-7 TRBV29-1 . once CSVGFTGDAGEQYF
TRBJ1-1 TRBV18 TRBD1 . CASSTDRDLTGAFF
TRBJ2-3 TRBV5-1 . medium-sized CASSTTGRVRTDTQYF
TRBJ2-7 TRBV2 TRBD2 . CASSTLAAYEQYF
TRBJ1-5 TRBV6-6 TRBD1 . CASSHSLRTGEYNQPQHF
TRBJ1-5 TRBV20-1 TRBD1 . CSAPDRAPNQPQHF
TRBJ1-2 TRBV2 TRBD1 many CASSEGQGPYGYTF
TRBJ2-7 TRBV19 TRBD2 few CASSERGWRYEQYF
TRBJ1-4 TRBV20-1 . many CSARLWDGEKLFF
TRBJ2-2 TRBV2 . . CARTPRPNTGELFF
TRBJ1-2 TRBV9 . few CASSVAPTPEGYTF
TRBJ1-6 TRBV20-1 TRBD1 few CSARPGTGVSPLHF
TRBJ1-4 TRBV7-9 . . CASSSARSTNEKLFF
TRBJ2-1 TRBV20-1 TRBD2 . CSAREGSGGFNEQFF
TRBJ1-6 TRBV20-1 . many CSARGDATLHF
TRBJ2-5 TRBV5-1 . medium-sized CASSDWQETQYF
TRBJ1-4 TRBV5-1 . . CASNLDSYSNEKLFF
TRBJ1-4 TRBV29-1 . . CSVVKFPEEKLFF
TRBJ2-1 TRBV19 TRBD1 few CASNSEGQSYNEQFF
TRBJ2-7 TRBV5-6 . . CASSSLGPSTYEQYF
TRBJ2-3 TRBV9 . once CASSSGEGSGDTQYF
TRBJ2-3 TRBV5-8 . . CASSLRDPKDTQYF
TRBJ1-6 TRBV5-5 . medium-sized CASSQGPYNSPLHF
TRBJ2-3 TRBV25-1 TRBD2 . CASSELTSGGSDTQYF
TRBJ1-2 TRBV20-1 TRBD1 . CSAQRPGTGAPGYTF
TRBJ2-3 TRBV5-1 TRBD2 . CASSLRWGGVTDTQYF
TRBJ2-1 TRBV2 TRBD2 . CASSGLAGYNEQFF
TRBJ2-2 TRBV6-5 . . CASSLRRATGELFF
TRBJ1-2 TRBV6-5 . many CASSYYPSYGYTF
TRBJ2-7 TRBV6-1 . . CASTEVASYYEQYF
TRBJ1-2 TRBV20-1 . . CSARSPLVGGYGYTF
TRBJ2-7 TRBV6-5 . many CASSHRDGYEQYF
TRBJ2-3 TRBV30 TRBD1 . CAWGTGTDTQYF
TRBJ2-3 TRBV20-1 TRBD2 . CSATGTSGRSTDTQYF